This TCR beta chain comes out of a study of blood T cell repertoires in COVID-19. Overall study: Sites across the United States, Italy and Spain contributed samples from acute and convalescent COVID-19.

CDR1 SQVTM and CDR2 ANQGSEA come from the germline V gene. The CDR3 is 13 residues long. Trimming cost V 8 bases and J 7 bases; bases outside gene matches: 7. Original handling: Reference gene primer amplification yielded estimated nucleated cell counts. Profiling relied on immunoSEQ multiplex PCR, and the TCRdb table lists in-frame clones only, not all of them. D and trimming were read from the DNA, whereas the V and J calls and clone size are those reported in that table. Of 130,000 or so clones in the sample, roughly 72% are singletons; the top ten hold 9.5% to 14%. The specimen was peripheral blood. V gene TRBV29-1 combines with J gene TRBJ2-1, with 11 bases that match TRBD1. This TCR was recovered from a human donor in a cohort sampled during active COVID-19. The CDR3 reads CSHRGQGGNEQFF. CDR3 nucleotides: TGCAGCCATAGGGGACAGGGGGGGAATGAGCAGTTCTTC.